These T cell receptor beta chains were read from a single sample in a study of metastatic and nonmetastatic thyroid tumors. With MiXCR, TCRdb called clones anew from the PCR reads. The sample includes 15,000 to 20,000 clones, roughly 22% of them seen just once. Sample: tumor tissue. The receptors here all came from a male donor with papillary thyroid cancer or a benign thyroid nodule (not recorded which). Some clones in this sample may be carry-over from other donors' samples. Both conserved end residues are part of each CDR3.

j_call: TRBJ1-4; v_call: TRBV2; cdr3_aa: CASKGPQKQFTTNEKLFF
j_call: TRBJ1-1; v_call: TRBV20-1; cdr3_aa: CSARGTANTEAFF
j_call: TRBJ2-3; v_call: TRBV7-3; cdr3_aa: CASTPGGLSTDTQYF
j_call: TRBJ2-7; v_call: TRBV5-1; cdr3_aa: CDSSSPGRAYGQYF
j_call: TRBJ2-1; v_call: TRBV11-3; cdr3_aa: CASSLGDRGVRGKHNEQFF
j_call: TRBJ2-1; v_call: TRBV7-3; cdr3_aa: CASSPTLGSSYNEQFF
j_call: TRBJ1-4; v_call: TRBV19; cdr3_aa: CASSISKERWEKLFF
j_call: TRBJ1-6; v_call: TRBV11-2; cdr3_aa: CASRTSGVNSPLHF
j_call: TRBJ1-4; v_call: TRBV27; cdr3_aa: CASSFSLRGGFNEKLFF
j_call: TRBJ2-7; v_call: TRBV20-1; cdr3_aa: CSARDPRTGDSYEQYF
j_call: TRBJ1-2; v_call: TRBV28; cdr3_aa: CASSFGSVYGYTF
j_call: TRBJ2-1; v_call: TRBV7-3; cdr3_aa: CVNTQGLAGGNEQFF
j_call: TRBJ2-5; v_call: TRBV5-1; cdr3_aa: CASSLTGGKETQYF
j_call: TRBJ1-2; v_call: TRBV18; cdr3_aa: CASSPPSQGGGYGYTF
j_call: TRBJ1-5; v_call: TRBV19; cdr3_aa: CASSLDRSGNQPQHF
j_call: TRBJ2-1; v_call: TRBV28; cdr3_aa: CARSVGTRGEQFF
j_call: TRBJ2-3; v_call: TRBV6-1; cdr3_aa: CASRDSTDTQYF
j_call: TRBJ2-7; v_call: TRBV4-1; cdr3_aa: CASSQDWGLAGSRVYEQYF
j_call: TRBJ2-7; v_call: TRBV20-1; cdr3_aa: CSASGAWGSYEQYF
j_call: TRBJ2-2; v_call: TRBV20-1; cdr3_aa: CSARDLLAGDSTGELFF
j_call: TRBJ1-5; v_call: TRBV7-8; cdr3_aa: CASRPSGTRAQPQHF
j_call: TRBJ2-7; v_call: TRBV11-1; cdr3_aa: CASSPPGTGLYEQYF
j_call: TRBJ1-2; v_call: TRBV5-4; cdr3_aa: CASSRENRGGYTF
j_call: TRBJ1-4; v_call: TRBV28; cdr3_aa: CASSPRRPATNEKLFF
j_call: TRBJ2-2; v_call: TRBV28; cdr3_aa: CASSRIDQTGELFF
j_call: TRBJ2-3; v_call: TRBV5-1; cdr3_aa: CASSPTAGGYTDTQYF
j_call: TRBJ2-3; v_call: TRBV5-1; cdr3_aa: CASSLVGGGTDTQYF
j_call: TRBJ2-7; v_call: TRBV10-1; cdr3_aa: CASSADYEQYF
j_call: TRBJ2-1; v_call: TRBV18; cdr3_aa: CASSSREAFFHNEQFF
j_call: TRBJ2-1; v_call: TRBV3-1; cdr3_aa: CASSQGIGGGGEQFF
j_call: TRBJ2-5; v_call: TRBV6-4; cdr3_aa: CASSDAQEDSETQYF
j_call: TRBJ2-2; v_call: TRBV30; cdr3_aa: CGWRAVWELFF
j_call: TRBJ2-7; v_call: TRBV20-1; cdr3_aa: CSANPRGRFRYEQYF
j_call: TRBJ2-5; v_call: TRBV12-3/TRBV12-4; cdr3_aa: CASSFIETQYF
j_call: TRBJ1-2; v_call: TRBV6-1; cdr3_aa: CASSPSTGIGEYGYTF
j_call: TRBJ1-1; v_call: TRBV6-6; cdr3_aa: CASSYRGLGTEAFF
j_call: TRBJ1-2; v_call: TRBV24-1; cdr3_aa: CATSDRQGNYGYTF
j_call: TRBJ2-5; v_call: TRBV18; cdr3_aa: CASSPETQYF
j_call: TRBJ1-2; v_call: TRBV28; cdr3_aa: CASSTGFNYGYTF
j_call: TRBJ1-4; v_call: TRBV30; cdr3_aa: CAWSTGARRVSNEKLFF
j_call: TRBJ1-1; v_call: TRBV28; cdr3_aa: CASSLNGQSNWGTEAFF
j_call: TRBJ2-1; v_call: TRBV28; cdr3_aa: CASTTWGRKLF
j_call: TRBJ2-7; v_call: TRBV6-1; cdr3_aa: CASSAGYEQYF
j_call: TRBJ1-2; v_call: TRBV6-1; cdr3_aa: CASSGAGKGGSCYTF
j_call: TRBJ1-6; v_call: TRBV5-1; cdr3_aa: CASTPGGTDSSPLHF
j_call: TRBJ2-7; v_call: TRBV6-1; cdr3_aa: CASSPGRVPSQQYF
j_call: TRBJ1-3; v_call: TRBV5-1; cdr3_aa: CASKAFTSAGNTIYF
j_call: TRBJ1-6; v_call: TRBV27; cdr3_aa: CASSRGVGRSYNSPLHF
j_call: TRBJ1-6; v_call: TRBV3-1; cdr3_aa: CASRQRGPDSPLHF
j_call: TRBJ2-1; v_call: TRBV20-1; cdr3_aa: CSARDLRAWTDEQFF
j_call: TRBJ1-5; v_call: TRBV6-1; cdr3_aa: CASSESGTGENQPQHF
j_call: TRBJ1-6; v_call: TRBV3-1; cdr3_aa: CASSHRSDTPLHF
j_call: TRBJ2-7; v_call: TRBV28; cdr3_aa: CASRQTGVSEQYF
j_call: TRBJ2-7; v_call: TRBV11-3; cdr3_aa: CASIAFSEQYF
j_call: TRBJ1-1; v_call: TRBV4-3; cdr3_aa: CASSLDRNSEAFF
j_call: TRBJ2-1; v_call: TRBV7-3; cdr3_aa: CASSLNSRDNEQFF
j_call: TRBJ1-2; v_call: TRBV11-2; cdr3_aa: CASRIGRNYGYTF
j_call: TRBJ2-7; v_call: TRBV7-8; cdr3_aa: CASSLATLSYEQYF
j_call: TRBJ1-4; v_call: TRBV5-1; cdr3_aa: CASSPGTGAEKLFF
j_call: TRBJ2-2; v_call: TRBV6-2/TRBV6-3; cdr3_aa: CASRPGPNGELFF